Listed below are T cell receptor beta chains from one sample, sequenced in a study of OX40 agonist ivuxolimab in advanced cancers. Clones were sequenced by immunoSEQ multiplex PCR, and TCRdb holds only the in-frame ones, with some missing. The data contain roughly 96,000 clones, approximately 84% of them singletons. Sequenced here: CD4+ or CD8+ T cells sorted from blood, sampled in a trial of the OX40 agonist ivuxolimab. The source of these receptors is an adult with an advanced solid tumor such as melanoma, head and neck, liver or kidney cancer. CDR3s include the opening cysteine and the closing phenylalanine or tryptophan. Each record gives: V gene, J gene, D gene, clone size, CDR3 DNA, CDR3 protein. The D gene is left open where the match is weak. Clone sizes are given selectively: once, few, many, or a class where the clone is expanded.

v_call: TRBV7-8
j_call: TRBJ1-2
d_call: -
clone_size: -
cdr3_nt: TGTGCCAGCAGCCCGGACAAGTCGTATGGCTACACCTTC
cdr3_aa: CASSPDKSYGYTF

v_call: TRBV15
j_call: TRBJ1-1
d_call: TRBD1
clone_size: few
cdr3_nt: TGTGCCACCAGCAGTGCCGATGACAGGGACTACACTGAAGCTTTCTTT
cdr3_aa: CATSSADDRDYTEAFF

v_call: TRBV18
j_call: TRBJ1-3
d_call: -
clone_size: -
cdr3_nt: TGTGCCAGCTCACCATCCGGGGGGGAACACACCATATATTTT
cdr3_aa: CASSPSGGEHTIYF

v_call: TRBV2
j_call: TRBJ2-3
d_call: -
clone_size: -
cdr3_nt: TGTGCCAGCAGTGAAGCAAAGGGAACGGGGACAGATACGCAGTATTTT
cdr3_aa: CASSEAKGTGTDTQYF

v_call: TRBV9
j_call: TRBJ2-2
d_call: -
clone_size: once
cdr3_nt: TGTGCCAGCAGCGGGGCAGATACTTACACCGGGGAGCTGTTTTTT
cdr3_aa: CASSGADTYTGELFF

v_call: TRBV27
j_call: TRBJ2-1
d_call: TRBD2
clone_size: -
cdr3_nt: TGTGCCAGCAGTCCCTCGACTAGCGGGAGTTTTGAGCAGTTCTTC
cdr3_aa: CASSPSTSGSFEQFF

v_call: TRBV15
j_call: TRBJ1-1
d_call: -
clone_size: once
cdr3_nt: TGTGCCACCAGCACCGTGGGGGGTATCACTGAAGCTTTCTTT
cdr3_aa: CATSTVGGITEAFF

v_call: TRBV7-3
j_call: TRBJ2-1
d_call: -
clone_size: -
cdr3_nt: TGTGCCAGCACCCTCACCCCCCGGGCTGATGAGCAGTTCTTC
cdr3_aa: CASTLTPRADEQFF

v_call: TRBV13
j_call: TRBJ1-3
d_call: -
clone_size: -
cdr3_nt: TGTGCCAGCAGCTTAGAGGCCAGAAGTGGAAACACCATATATTTT
cdr3_aa: CASSLEARSGNTIYF

v_call: TRBV29-1
j_call: TRBJ2-1
d_call: -
clone_size: -
cdr3_nt: TGCAGCGTTGATGAGCAGTTCTTC
cdr3_aa: CSVDEQFF

v_call: TRBV18
j_call: TRBJ1-4
d_call: TRBD1
clone_size: -
cdr3_nt: TGTGCCAGCTCACCAAGGACAGGATATGCAACTAATGAAAAACTGTTTTTT
cdr3_aa: CASSPRTGYATNEKLFF

v_call: TRBV10-2
j_call: TRBJ2-1
d_call: TRBD2
clone_size: -
cdr3_nt: TGCGCCAGCTTAGGGACTAGCGCTCTCAATGAGCAGTTCTTC
cdr3_aa: CASLGTSALNEQFF

v_call: TRBV5-1
j_call: TRBJ2-2
d_call: TRBD1
clone_size: -
cdr3_nt: TGCGCCAGCAGCTTATCCGGGACAGGGAACACCGGGGAGCTGTTTTTT
cdr3_aa: CASSLSGTGNTGELFF

v_call: TRBV7-3
j_call: TRBJ1-2
d_call: TRBD1
clone_size: -
cdr3_nt: TGTGCCAGCAGCCCTAATCCGGGACAGGGAGGCTATGGCTACACCTTC
cdr3_aa: CASSPNPGQGGYGYTF

v_call: TRBV7-2
j_call: TRBJ1-3
d_call: TRBD1
clone_size: -
cdr3_nt: TGTGCCAGCAGCTTAGAGGTCGGGACAGGGTCTGGAAACACCATATATTTT
cdr3_aa: CASSLEVGTGSGNTIYF

v_call: TRBV5-1
j_call: TRBJ2-7
d_call: -
clone_size: -
cdr3_nt: TGCGCCAGCAGCTTAGAGGGTCAGGGGCGCTCCTACGAGCAGTACTTC
cdr3_aa: CASSLEGQGRSYEQYF

v_call: TRBV6-1
j_call: TRBJ2-3
d_call: -
clone_size: -
cdr3_nt: TGTGCCAGCCGCTCAGGGAGCACAGATACGCAGTATTTT
cdr3_aa: CASRSGSTDTQYF

v_call: TRBV18
j_call: TRBJ2-3
d_call: TRBD2
clone_size: -
cdr3_nt: TGTGCCAGCTCTTCTAGCGGGGGGGCGACAGATACGCAGTATTTT
cdr3_aa: CASSSSGGATDTQYF

v_call: TRBV6-1
j_call: TRBJ1-1
d_call: -
clone_size: few
cdr3_nt: TGTGCCAGCCGGGCCCCCGGGGGGAACACTGAAGCTTTCTTT
cdr3_aa: CASRAPGGNTEAFF

v_call: TRBV4-3
j_call: TRBJ2-7
d_call: -
clone_size: many
cdr3_nt: TGCGCCAGCAGCCAAGAAGGGGGGGCTAGATGGGAGCAGTACTTC
cdr3_aa: CASSQEGGARWEQYF

v_call: TRBV19
j_call: TRBJ1-2
d_call: -
clone_size: once
cdr3_nt: TGTGCCAGTAGTGAGCGGACGGCGAACTATGGCTACACCTTC
cdr3_aa: CASSERTANYGYTF

v_call: TRBV15
j_call: TRBJ2-5
d_call: -
clone_size: -
cdr3_nt: TGTGCCACCAGCCTAAAAGGGTCCGGTACGCAGTACTTC
cdr3_aa: CATSLKGSGTQYF

v_call: TRBV6-5
j_call: TRBJ2-5
d_call: TRBD2
clone_size: -
cdr3_nt: TGTGCCAGCAATATGGGGACTAGCACTCAAGAGACCCAGTACTTC
cdr3_aa: CASNMGTSTQETQYF

v_call: TRBV18
j_call: TRBJ1-1
d_call: -
clone_size: -
cdr3_nt: TGTGCCAGCTCACCCCCGGGGGCGGGCACTGAAGCTTTCTTT
cdr3_aa: CASSPPGAGTEAFF

v_call: TRBV27
j_call: TRBJ2-4
d_call: -
clone_size: -
cdr3_nt: TGTGCCAGCAGTTTTCACAGGGAGAGAAACATTCAGTACTTC
cdr3_aa: CASSFHRERNIQYF

v_call: TRBV7-2
j_call: TRBJ2-3
d_call: -
clone_size: -
cdr3_nt: TGTGCCAGCACCCAAGGCAGGGCCTCAGATACGCAGTATTTT
cdr3_aa: CASTQGRASDTQYF

v_call: TRBV6-5
j_call: TRBJ1-1
d_call: TRBD1
clone_size: -
cdr3_nt: TGTGCCAGCAGTTACCGGACAGGGGAGGGAGAAGCTTTCTTT
cdr3_aa: CASSYRTGEGEAFF

v_call: TRBV6-1
j_call: TRBJ1-2
d_call: TRBD1
clone_size: -
cdr3_nt: TGTGCCAGCAGTGAAGGAACAGGGGCCAACTATGGCTACACCTTC
cdr3_aa: CASSEGTGANYGYTF

v_call: TRBV11-3
j_call: TRBJ1-5
d_call: -
clone_size: -
cdr3_nt: TGTGCCAGCAGCTTAGATCGCATCCCTCCCCATCCTAGGGAGCCCCAGCATTTT
cdr3_aa: CASSLDRIPPHPREPQHF

v_call: TRBV21-1
j_call: TRBJ2-7
d_call: -
clone_size: -
cdr3_nt: TGTGCCAGCAGCAAAGTATTGGAATACGAGCAGTACTTC
cdr3_aa: CASSKVLEYEQYF

v_call: TRBV6-6
j_call: TRBJ1-4
d_call: -
clone_size: -
cdr3_nt: TGTGCCAGCAGCCAGGGAGAAAAACTGTTTTTT
cdr3_aa: CASSQGEKLFF

v_call: TRBV7-2
j_call: TRBJ2-2
d_call: TRBD2
clone_size: -
cdr3_nt: TGTGCCAGCAGCTATAGCGGGAGGGGAGGCGGGGAGCTGTTTTTT
cdr3_aa: CASSYSGRGGGELFF

v_call: TRBV2
j_call: TRBJ1-2
d_call: -
clone_size: -
cdr3_nt: TGTGCCAGCAGTGAGACAGCCTATGGCTACACCTTC
cdr3_aa: CASSETAYGYTF

v_call: TRBV9
j_call: TRBJ1-6
d_call: -
clone_size: -
cdr3_nt: TGTGCCAGCAGCCCCCGTTTCACACCCCTCCACTTT
cdr3_aa: CASSPRFTPLHF

v_call: TRBV4-3
j_call: TRBJ2-3
d_call: TRBD1
clone_size: -
cdr3_nt: TGCGCCAGCAGCCAAGAGGGGACAGGGGGTGTTTTAACGCAGTATTTT
cdr3_aa: CASSQEGTGGVLTQYF

v_call: TRBV7-2
j_call: TRBJ2-1
d_call: -
clone_size: -
cdr3_nt: TGTGCCAGCAGCTTCTTGGATGAGCAGTTCTTC
cdr3_aa: CASSFLDEQFF

v_call: TRBV7-2
j_call: TRBJ1-2
d_call: -
clone_size: -
cdr3_nt: TGTGCCAGCAGCCCCATGGGGGCCGACTATGGCTACACCTTC
cdr3_aa: CASSPMGADYGYTF

v_call: TRBV5-8
j_call: TRBJ1-6
d_call: TRBD1
clone_size: few
cdr3_nt: TGTGCCAGCAGCGGGGGACAGGTTAATTCACCCCTCCACTTT
cdr3_aa: CASSGGQVNSPLHF

v_call: TRBV2
j_call: TRBJ1-1
d_call: -
clone_size: -
cdr3_nt: TGTGCCAGCAGGCAGGTAACCCAAGCTTTCTTT
cdr3_aa: CASRQVTQAFF

v_call: TRBV10-3
j_call: TRBJ1-2
d_call: -
clone_size: -
cdr3_nt: TGTGCCATCAGGGAAGGGGAGACGAATGGCTACACCTTC
cdr3_aa: CAIREGETNGYTF

v_call: TRBV9
j_call: TRBJ1-1
d_call: -
clone_size: -
cdr3_nt: TGTGCCAGCAGCGCCGGACGGCCGGGGGACACTGAAGCTTTCTTT
cdr3_aa: CASSAGRPGDTEAFF

v_call: TRBV6-1
j_call: TRBJ2-3
d_call: -
clone_size: -
cdr3_nt: TGTGCCAGCAGTGCTAGCACAGATACGCAGTATTTT
cdr3_aa: CASSASTDTQYF

v_call: TRBV4-3
j_call: TRBJ2-2
d_call: -
clone_size: -
cdr3_nt: TGCGCCAGCAGCCAAGATACGAGTAGGACCGGGGAGCTGTTTTTT
cdr3_aa: CASSQDTSRTGELFF

v_call: TRBV27
j_call: TRBJ1-6
d_call: -
clone_size: -
cdr3_nt: TGTGCCAGCAGTTTAGGGGGATTTGGGGGCCCAGGCGATTCACCCCTCCACTTT
cdr3_aa: CASSLGGFGGPGDSPLHF

v_call: TRBV5-3
j_call: TRBJ1-5
d_call: -
clone_size: -
cdr3_nt: TGTGCCCTGCGCCGGCCAACCACAAAATATAGCAATCAGCCCCAGCATTTT
cdr3_aa: CALRRPTTKYSNQPQHF

v_call: TRBV5-1
j_call: TRBJ1-1
d_call: -
clone_size: -
cdr3_nt: TGCGCCAGCAGCTTGATAGGGGCTGAAGCTTTCTTT
cdr3_aa: CASSLIGAEAFF

v_call: TRBV5-6
j_call: TRBJ1-2
d_call: -
clone_size: -
cdr3_nt: TGTGCCAGCAGCTTGGAGACAACCTATGGCTACACCTTC
cdr3_aa: CASSLETTYGYTF

v_call: TRBV28
j_call: TRBJ2-3
d_call: -
clone_size: -
cdr3_nt: TGTGCCAGCAGTTTCGGAGTGACAGATACGCAGTATTTT
cdr3_aa: CASSFGVTDTQYF

v_call: TRBV7-6
j_call: TRBJ2-7
d_call: -
clone_size: -
cdr3_nt: TGTGCCAGCAGCAAGGGCCGAGAAGAGCAGTACTTC
cdr3_aa: CASSKGREEQYF

v_call: TRBV9
j_call: TRBJ1-3
d_call: -
clone_size: few
cdr3_nt: TGTGCCAGCAGCGTAGGTTTAGGGGAGGCTGGAAACACCATATATTTT
cdr3_aa: CASSVGLGEAGNTIYF

v_call: TRBV20-1
j_call: TRBJ1-1
d_call: -
clone_size: -
cdr3_nt: TGCAGTGCTAGAATGGGTGAAGCTTTCTTT
cdr3_aa: CSARMGEAFF

v_call: TRBV27
j_call: TRBJ2-1
d_call: -
clone_size: few
cdr3_nt: TGTGCCAGCAGTTTGAGGGGCCTGAGCTCCTACAATGAGCAGTTCTTC
cdr3_aa: CASSLRGLSSYNEQFF

v_call: TRBV7-2
j_call: TRBJ2-3
d_call: -
clone_size: -
cdr3_nt: TGTGCCAGCAGCTTGGGTCTAGCCTCAAATACGCAGTATTTT
cdr3_aa: CASSLGLASNTQYF

v_call: TRBV7-9
j_call: TRBJ2-7
d_call: -
clone_size: -
cdr3_nt: TGTGCCAGCAGCTTCCTAGGGGTTGAGCAGTACTTC
cdr3_aa: CASSFLGVEQYF

v_call: TRBV15
j_call: TRBJ1-2
d_call: TRBD1
clone_size: once
cdr3_nt: TGTGCCACCAGCACGGACAGGGGGATTGACGGCTACACCTTC
cdr3_aa: CATSTDRGIDGYTF

v_call: TRBV2
j_call: TRBJ1-4
d_call: -
clone_size: -
cdr3_nt: TGTGCCAGCAGTGAAGGTAACAGGGAAGGTGAAAAACTGTTTTTT
cdr3_aa: CASSEGNREGEKLFF

v_call: TRBV29-1
j_call: TRBJ1-1
d_call: -
clone_size: -
cdr3_nt: TGCAGCGTTGAACGGCAGTCTGAAGCTTTCTTT
cdr3_aa: CSVERQSEAFF

v_call: TRBV11-2
j_call: TRBJ2-6
d_call: -
clone_size: -
cdr3_nt: TGTGCCAGCAGCTTAGCTGACTTGTCTGGGGCTGGGGCCAACGTCCTGACTTTC
cdr3_aa: CASSLADLSGAGANVLTF